The 7 T cell receptor beta chains in this list originate from one sample, sequenced in a study of T cell repertoires in cytomegalovirus infection. Their antigens remain unidentified. TCRdb re-called the reads through MiXCR, storing one row per CDR3 protein. The table has hundreds of thousands of distinct CDR3 sequences, roughly 30% seen once. The sequenced sample was cultured CD8+ T cells from PBMCs, obtained from culture after CMV antigen stimulation. These receptors originate from a human donor in good health (CMV status not recorded). Some clones in this sample may be carry-over from other donors' samples.

This clonotype was observed many times. The rearrangement uses TRBV7-2 and TRBJ2-7, with 14 bases matching TRBD2. Trimming cost V 5 bases and J 7 bases; bases outside gene matches: 4. CDR1 and CDR2 (germline): SGHTA, FQGNSA. This CDR3 contains 14 residues. Here the CDR3 reads CASSGLAGGREQYV. CDR3 sequence (DNA): TGTGCCAGCAGCGGACTAGCGGGGGGCCGGGAGCAGTACGTC.

This clonotype was counted only a few times. The V call is TRBV7-9, the J call TRBJ2-1; 9 bases line up with TRBD1. Germline values: CDR1 SEHNR, CDR2 FQNEAQ (reference sequence). With V trimmed by 7 bases and J by 8 bases, 9 bases remained unmatched. The CDR3 has 14 residues. The DNA of the CDR3 is TGTGCCAGCAAACTTGGGACAGGGCTTGATGAGCAGTTCTTC. Translation: CASKLGTGLDEQFF.

A few counts support this clonotype. The CDR3 sequence is CASSSNPGTAKNIQYF. The CDR3 DNA reads as TGTGCCAGCAGCTCCAACCCCGGGACAGCCAAAAACATTCAGTACTTC. This sequence joins TRBV7-9 and TRBJ2-4; D tentatively reads TRBD1 or TRBD2 (5 bases each). CDR1 is SEHNR, CDR2 FQNEAQ, per germline (reference sequence). The CDR3 totals 16 residues. The germline V and J ends were trimmed by 4 bases and 0 bases, with 13 bases remaining between them.

This chain connects TRBV6-1 to TRBJ2-7; D is ambiguous. The V gene's germline CDR1 is MNHNS and CDR2 SASEGT. V dropped 5 bases and J dropped 1 base, with 12 bases sitting between them. The CDR3 spans 14 residues. CDR3 protein: CASSYVQESYEQYF. DNA for the CDR3: TGTGCCAGCAGTTACGTCCAGGAGTCCTACGAGCAGTACTTC.

This clonotype was counted many times. The chain has TRBV7-6 and TRBJ2-1; D unresolved. Per the germline V gene, CDR1 is SGHVS and CDR2 is FNYEAQ. With 5 bases removed from V and 0 bases from J, the gap between germline ends came to 17 bases. The CDR3 extends over 17 amino acids. This chain's CDR3 is CASSPDGPLSSYNEQFF. The CDR3 DNA sequence: TGTGCCAGCAGCCCGGACGGCCCACTTAGCTCCTACAATGAGCAGTTCTTC.

The rearrangement joins TRBV6-6 to TRBJ1-1; 8 bases line up with TRBD1. V shed 0 bases and J 4 bases; nucleotides not matched to a gene: 4. Germline assignment: CDR1 MNHNY and CDR2 SVGAGI (reference sequence). This CDR3 is built from 15 residues. CDR3 in amino acids: CASSYSGQGGTEAFF. The CDR3 nucleotides read TGTGCCAGCAGTTACTCCGGACAGGGAGGCACTGAAGCTTTCTTT.

This clonotype was counted between two and nine times. The chain combines TRBV27 with TRBJ2-2, with 9 bases aligning to TRBD1. From germline, CDR1 is MNHEY and CDR2 SMNVEV (reference sequence). This CDR3 is 18 amino acids long. The V gene end was trimmed by 7 bases and the J gene end by 7 bases; junction bases not matched to a gene: 19. In DNA form, the CDR3 reads TGTGCCAGCACTCTACACACAGGGGGCCCCCCTGAGGTCGGGGAGCTGTTTTTT. Translating gives CASTLHTGGPPEVGELFF.